One and the same sample provided the 21 T cell receptor beta chains below, sequenced in a study of T-cell reconstitution after alpha-beta-depleted transplantation in children. A TCRbeta library incorporating unique molecular identifiers was prepared. TCRdb processed the PCR reads anew with MiXCR; each CDR3 protein has one entry. Among approximately 1,000,000 distinct CDR3 sequences listed, 25% to 35% were seen once. Here the sequenced sample was PBMCs, mostly from graft donor cells, taken 360 days after TCRalphabeta/CD19-depleted stem cell transplant. The receptor source for this set is a boy under three years old who had a stem cell transplant for SCID, so the T cells may come from the graft donor.

V gene TRBV2 combines with J gene TRBJ1-1; D is unresolved. CDR1 and CDR2 (germline): SNHLY, FYNNEI. The CDR3 is 13 residues long. V lost 0 bases and J lost 1, with 3 bases in between. The CDR3 DNA reads as TGTGCCAGCAGTGAAGCGGGGAACACTGAAGCTTTCTTT. This codes for CASSEAGNTEAFF.

In this sample, this clonotype turned up once. The chain recombines TRBV20-1 with TRBJ2-5; possibly TRBD2 for D (5 bases). V was trimmed by 2 bases and J by 5 bases, leaving 24 bases between them. Germline V gives CDR1 DFQATT, CDR2 SNEGSKA (reference sequence). This CDR3 has 17 residues. The CDR3 DNA is TGCAGTGCTAGATCCAGGAGGAGCTATTTCCAGGAGGAGACCCAGTACTTC. Translated: CSARSRRSYFQEETQYF.

In this sample, this clonotype turned up a few times. The V gene is TRBV3-1, the J gene TRBJ2-1; D unclear. This CDR3 is built from 11 residues. The V end lost 0 bases, the J end lost 8 bases, and 2 bases lay between the germline ends. Germline V gives CDR1 LGHDT, CDR2 YNNKEL (reference sequence). The CDR3 region has the DNA TGTGCCAGCAGCCAAGAAGATGAGCAGTTCTTC. This gives the protein CASSQEDEQFF.

This clonotype was counted between two and nine times. The genes are TRBV7-2 and TRBJ1-1; D gene unclear. The V gene's germline CDR1 is SGHTA and CDR2 FQGNSA. CDR3 size: 13 residues. The V gene lost 2 bases and the J gene lost 6 bases, with 10 bases spanning the gap. The chain's CDR3 is CASSLLGRAEAFF. The CDR3 DNA reads TGTGCCAGCAGCTTACTGGGAAGGGCTGAAGCTTTCTTT.

This clonotype was found once. A junction end diverges from the germline sequence, so it may reflect a read error. V gene TRBV5-4 combines with J gene TRBJ2-3; the D gene could be TRBD1 or TRBD2 (5 bases each). This CDR3 is 15 amino acids long. The germline V gene has CDR1 SGHNT and CDR2 YYREEE (reference sequence). This CDR3 reads CASSWAERGRDTQYF. The CDR3 DNA reads as TGCGCCAGCAGCTGGGCCGAGAGGGGTAGGGATACGCAGTATTTT. The full variable domain, in which reference TRBV5-4 and TRBJ2-3 provide the parts outside the CDR3, is ETGVTQSPTHLIKTRGQQVTLRCSSQSGHNTVSWYQQALGQGPQFIFQYYREEENGRGNFPPRFSGLQFPNYSSELNVNALELDDSALYLCASSWAERGRDTQYFGPGTRLTVL.

This clonotype occurred many times. This rearrangement joins TRBV3-1 to TRBJ2-7, with a weak D call TRBD2 (5 bases). The V end was cut by 0 bases, the J end by 2 bases, with 14 bases between. Germline loops: CDR1 LGHDT, CDR2 YNNKEL (reference sequence). The CDR3 is 16 residues long. The CDR3 DNA is TGTGCCAGCAGCCAAGATCCGGACTCTACTACCTACGAGCAGTACTTC. This sequence encodes CASSQDPDSTTYEQYF.

This clonotype was recorded at least ten times. The chain links TRBV23-1 to TRBJ2-7; tentatively, D is TRBD1 (6 bases). TRBV23-1 counts as an open reading frame of uncertain function. V shed 6 bases and J shed 5 bases, with 14 bases lying between them. This CDR3 contains 13 residues. CDR3 nucleotides: TGCGCCAGCAGCCCTCAGGGGCAAAACGAGCAGTACTTC. Its protein product is CASSPQGQNEQYF.

V usage is TRBV6-1 and J usage is TRBJ2-5; weak D call: TRBD2 (6 bases). With 6 bases removed from V and 5 bases from J, the gap between germline ends came to 16 bases. CDR3 length equals 14 residues. Germline V gives CDR1 MNHNS, CDR2 SASEGT. The CDR3 DNA follows: TGTGCCAGCAGGCGGGACTCTAAAAAGGAGACCCAGTACTTC. Translating gives CASRRDSKKETQYF.

The table lists this clonotype with a few counts. The chain links TRBV20-1 to TRBJ2-1, with 7 nucleotides matching TRBD1. V was clipped by 2 bases and J by 7 bases; unmatched bases: 11. Germline V CDR1 and CDR2: DFQATT, SNEGSKA (reference sequence). CDR3 length: 15 amino acids. CDR3 nucleotide sequence: TGCAGTGCTAGACGGGGACAGTCCGTGTGGAATGAGCAGTTCTTC. This encodes CSARRGQSVWNEQFF.

The chain has TRBV21-1 and TRBJ1-5; TRBD1 is the table's D call and was not checked against the DNA. TRBV21-1 is termed a pseudogene. This CDR3 comprises 22 residues. The CDR3 region is CASSKDEDRSISTLGSNQPQHF. Here the CDR3 DNA reads TGTGCCAGCAGCAAAGATGAGGACAGGTCAATTTCTACACTAGGATCCAATCAGCCCCAGCATTTT.

This clonotype has a handful of counts. This rearrangement joins TRBV20-1 to TRBJ2-7, with 8 bases aligning to TRBD2. There are 13 residues in the CDR3. Germline CDR1 reads DFQATT; CDR2 reads SNEGSKA (reference sequence). CDR3 in amino acids: CSTTGLGGYEQYF. Here the CDR3 DNA reads TGCAGCACCACGGGACTAGGTGGCTACGAGCAGTACTTC.

This clonotype has at least ten counts. The chain couples TRBV25-1 to TRBJ2-2; D gene ambiguous. The V end lost 0 bases, the J end lost 1 base, and 9 bases lay between the germline ends. This CDR3 region has 16 residues. In germline, CDR1 is MGHDK, CDR2 SYGVNS. CDR3 nucleotides: TGTGCCAGCAGTGAATACGCAGACTTGAACACCGGGGAGCTGTTTTTT. Protein: CASSEYADLNTGELFF.

This clonotype was picked up a small number of times. The chain recombines TRBV21-1 with TRBJ2-3; TRBD1 is the table's D call and was not checked against the DNA. TRBV21-1 is termed a pseudogene. The CDR3 has 17 amino acids. In DNA form, the CDR3 reads TGTGCCAGCACCACACGGGGGCAGTTAACTAGCACAGATACGCAGTATTTT. It is translated as CASTTRGQLTSTDTQYF.

This chain links TRBV13 with TRBJ1-4; D may be TRBD1 (5 bases). V was cut by 3 bases and J by 0 bases, with 11 bases left in between. Germline lookup yields CDR1 PRHDT and CDR2 FYEKMQ (reference sequence). CDR3 size: 16 residues. As DNA, the CDR3 is TGTGCCAGCAGCTTCGGGACTTTTGCAACTAATGAAAAACTGTTTTTT. This sequence encodes CASSFGTFATNEKLFF.

The V gene is TRBV12-3 or TRBV12-4, the J gene TRBJ2-2; D is possibly TRBD1 (5 bases). With 6 bases removed from V and 6 bases from J, the gap between germline ends came to 17 bases. CDR3 size: 15 residues. The CDR3 sequence is CASSRAGMRSGELFF. As DNA, the CDR3 is TGTGCCAGCAGCCGTGCAGGGATGAGGTCCGGGGAGCTGTTTTTT.

The chain has TRBV5-6 and TRBJ2-1; D is uncertain. Trimming shortened V by 0 bases and J by 12 bases, and 13 bases separated the two germline ends. Germline V gives CDR1 SGHDT, CDR2 YYEEEE. The CDR3 is 13 amino acids. CDR3 residues: CASSLDIPESQFF. Here the CDR3 DNA reads TGTGCCAGCAGCTTGGATATCCCCGAGTCGCAGTTCTTC.

There are a few counts of this clonotype. The J gene is TRBJ2-4, the V gene TRBV28, with 8 bases aligning to TRBD1. This CDR3 comprises 13 residues. The junction had 3 bases not matched to a gene; V was cut back by 4 bases and J by 7 bases. Germline assignment: CDR1 MDHEN and CDR2 SYDVKM. The DNA of the CDR3 is TGTGCCAGCAGTTCACGGACAGGGAACATTCAGTACTTC. It yields the protein CASSSRTGNIQYF.

The table lists this clonotype with a few counts. The chain is built from TRBV20-1 and TRBJ2-1; D might be TRBD2 (6 bases). The CDR3 consists of 15 residues. V was clipped by 0 bases and J by 5 bases, with 14 bases between them. Germline V gene data show CDR1 as DFQATT and CDR2 as SNEGSKA (reference sequence). For the CDR3, the DNA is TGCAGTGCTAGAGATCACGGCGGGGTAAACAATGAGCAGTTCTTC. As protein: CSARDHGGVNNEQFF.

This clonotype occurred a few times. The V gene is TRBV4-3, the J gene TRBJ1-1, with 10 bases fitting TRBD1. This CDR3 comprises 15 residues. The germline CDR1 and CDR2 sequences are LGHNA and YSLEER. V shed 3 bases and J 5 bases; nucleotides not matched to a gene: 6. CDR3 residues: CASSHRTGGGTEAFF. CDR3 in DNA: TGCGCCAGCAGCCACCGGACAGGGGGAGGGACTGAAGCTTTCTTT.

The chain carries TRBV6-2 or TRBV6-3 and TRBJ2-2, with no clear D. This CDR3 region has 13 residues. The germline CDR1 and CDR2 sequences are MNHEY and SVGEGT. Between the trimmed V and J ends, which lost 0 bases and 7 bases, there was a span of 6 bases. CDR3 region: CASSYSLGGELFF. As DNA, the CDR3 is TGTGCCAGCAGTTACTCCCTCGGCGGGGAGCTGTTTTTT.

This clonotype was counted between two and nine times. This chain uses TRBV12-3 or TRBV12-4 with TRBJ2-5; TRBD2 matches at 10 bases. The trim removed 6 bases at V and 5 bases at J, leaving 15 bases unmatched. This CDR3 region has 17 residues. The CDR3 sequence: CASSPLTLAGDTETQYF. For the CDR3, the DNA is TGTGCCAGCAGCCCTCTCACCCTAGCGGGGGATACGGAGACCCAGTACTTC.